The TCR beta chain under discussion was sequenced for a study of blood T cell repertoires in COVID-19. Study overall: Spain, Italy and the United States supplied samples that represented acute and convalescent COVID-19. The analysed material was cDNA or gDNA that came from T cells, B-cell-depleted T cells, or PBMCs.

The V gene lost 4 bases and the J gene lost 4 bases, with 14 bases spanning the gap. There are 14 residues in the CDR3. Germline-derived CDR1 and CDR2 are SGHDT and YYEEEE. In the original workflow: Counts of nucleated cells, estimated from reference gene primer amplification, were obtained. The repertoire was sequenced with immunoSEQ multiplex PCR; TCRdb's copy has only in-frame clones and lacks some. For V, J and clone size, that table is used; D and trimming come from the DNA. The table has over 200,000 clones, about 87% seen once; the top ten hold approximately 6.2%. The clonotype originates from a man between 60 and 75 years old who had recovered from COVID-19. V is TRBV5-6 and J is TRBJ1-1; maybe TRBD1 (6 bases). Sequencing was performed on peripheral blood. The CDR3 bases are TGTGCCAGCAGCCTAGGATTAGGGGGCACTGAAGCTTTCTTT. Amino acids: CASSLGLGGTEAFF. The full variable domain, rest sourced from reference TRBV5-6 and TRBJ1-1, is DAGVTQSPTHLIKTRGQQVTLRCSPKSGHDTVSWYQQALGQGPQFIFQYYEEEERQRGNFPDRFSGHQFPNYSSELNVNALLLGDSALYLCASSLGLGGTEAFFGQGTRLTVV.